This TCR beta chain derives from a study of beta chain features in type 1 diabetes. Using CD45RO/CCR7/CD25/CD127/CD95/CD27, CD4+ naive, central memory, regulatory and stem cell-like memory cells were sorted. Notes on this clone: Its antigen is as yet unknown.

Study-wide points: Insertion counts at VDJ junctions were lower in type 1 diabetes patients, who also showed more deletions there. Short templates might get an advantage during PCR, and this would be equal in patients and controls. All four CD4+ subsets of Type 1 diabetes patients contained TCRB CDR3s that were moderately but significantly shorter.

Every isolated RNA sample was fully reverse transcribed, so sequencing captured expressed TCRB transcripts. The method was immunoSEQ multiplex PCR; TCRdb's version includes in-frame clones alone and lacks a portion of them. The sample shows roughly 250,000 clones, about 63% of them seen only once. V gave up 4 bases and J gave up 1 base, with 14 bases separating them. The CDR3 covers 15 residues. From germline, CDR1 is SQVTM and CDR2 ANQGSEA. The clonotype was recovered from a man aged 25-45 years in good health. The chain joins TRBV29-1 to TRBJ2-1; D is unresolved. The sequencing sample was made of naive CD4+ T cells from blood. This CDR3 is CSVGPLEWSYNEQFF. The CDR3 bases are TGCAGCGTTGGACCGCTCGAGTGGTCCTACAATGAGCAGTTCTTC.